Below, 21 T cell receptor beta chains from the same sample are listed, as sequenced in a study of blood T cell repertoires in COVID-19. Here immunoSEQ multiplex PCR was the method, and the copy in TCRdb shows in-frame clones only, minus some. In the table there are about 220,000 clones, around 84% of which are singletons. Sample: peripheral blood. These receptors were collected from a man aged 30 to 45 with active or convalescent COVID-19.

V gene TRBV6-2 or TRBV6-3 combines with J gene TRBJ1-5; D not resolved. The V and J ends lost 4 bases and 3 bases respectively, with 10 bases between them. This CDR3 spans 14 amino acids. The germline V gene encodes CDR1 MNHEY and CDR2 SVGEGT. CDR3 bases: TGTGCCAGCAGTTTTGATGAGATCAATCAGCCCCAGCATTTT. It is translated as CASSFDEINQPQHF.

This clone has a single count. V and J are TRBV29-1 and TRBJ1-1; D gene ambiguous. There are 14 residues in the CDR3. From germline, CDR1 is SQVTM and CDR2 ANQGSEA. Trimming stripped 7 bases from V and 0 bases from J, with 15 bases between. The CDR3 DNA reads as TGCAGCGCGCCATACAAAGACATGAACACTGAAGCTTTCTTT. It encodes CSAPYKDMNTEAFF.

CDR3 sequence (DNA): TGTGCCAGCAGCATAGACAGGGAAGAGACCCAGTACTTC. Encoded protein: CASSIDREETQYF. The rearrangement joins TRBV7-9 to TRBJ2-5; 7 bases align to TRBD1. The J segment lost 3 bases and the V segment lost 5 bases, leaving 3 bases of the junction unmatched. Germline V lookup: CDR1 SEHNR, CDR2 FQNEAQ (reference sequence). The CDR3 has 13 residues.

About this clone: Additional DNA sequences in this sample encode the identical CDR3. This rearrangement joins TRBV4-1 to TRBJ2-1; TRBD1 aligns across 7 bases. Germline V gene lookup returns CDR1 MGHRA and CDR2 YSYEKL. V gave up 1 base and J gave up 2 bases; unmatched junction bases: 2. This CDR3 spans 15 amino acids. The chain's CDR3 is CASSQGQGPYNEQFF. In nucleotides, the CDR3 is TGCGCCAGCAGCCAAGGACAGGGCCCCTACAATGAGCAGTTCTTC.

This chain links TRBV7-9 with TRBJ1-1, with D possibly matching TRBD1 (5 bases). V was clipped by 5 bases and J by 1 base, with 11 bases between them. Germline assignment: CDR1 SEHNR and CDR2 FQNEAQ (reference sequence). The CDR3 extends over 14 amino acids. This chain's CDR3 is CASSLMDTNTEAFF. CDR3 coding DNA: TGTGCCAGCAGCCTAATGGACACGAACACTGAAGCTTTCTTT.

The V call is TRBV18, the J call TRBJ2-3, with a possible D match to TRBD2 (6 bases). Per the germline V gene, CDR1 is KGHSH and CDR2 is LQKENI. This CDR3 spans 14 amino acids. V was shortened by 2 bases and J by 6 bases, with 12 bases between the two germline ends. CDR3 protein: CASSPARAGDTQYF. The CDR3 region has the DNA TGTGCCAGCTCACCAGCCAGGGCGGGGGATACGCAGTATTTT.

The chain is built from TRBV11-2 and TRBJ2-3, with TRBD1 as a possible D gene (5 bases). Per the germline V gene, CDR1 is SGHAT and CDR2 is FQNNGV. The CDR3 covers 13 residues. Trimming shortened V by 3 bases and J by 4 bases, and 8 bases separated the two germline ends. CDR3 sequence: CASSLQGPDTQYF. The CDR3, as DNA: TGTGCCAGCAGCTTGCAGGGCCCAGATACGCAGTATTTT. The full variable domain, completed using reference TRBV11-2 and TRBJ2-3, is EAGVAQSPRYKIIEKRQSVAFWCNPISGHATLYWYQQILGQGPKLLIQFQNNGVVDDSQLPKDRFSAERLKGVDSTLKIQPAKLEDSAVYLCASSLQGPDTQYFGPGTRLTVL.

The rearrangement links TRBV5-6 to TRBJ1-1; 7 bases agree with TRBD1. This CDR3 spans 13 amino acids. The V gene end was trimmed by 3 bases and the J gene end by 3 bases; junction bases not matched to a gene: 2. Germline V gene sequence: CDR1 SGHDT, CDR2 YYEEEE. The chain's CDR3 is CASSSDRDTEAFF. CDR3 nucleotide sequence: TGTGCCAGCAGCTCCGACAGGGACACTGAAGCTTTCTTT.

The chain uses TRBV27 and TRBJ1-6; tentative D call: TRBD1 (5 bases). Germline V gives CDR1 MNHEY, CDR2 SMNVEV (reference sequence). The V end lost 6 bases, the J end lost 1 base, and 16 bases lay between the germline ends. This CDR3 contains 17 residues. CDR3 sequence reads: CASSPRGAISYNSPLHF. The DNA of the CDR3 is TGTGCCAGCAGCCCGCGGGGCGCGATTTCCTATAATTCACCCCTCCACTTT.

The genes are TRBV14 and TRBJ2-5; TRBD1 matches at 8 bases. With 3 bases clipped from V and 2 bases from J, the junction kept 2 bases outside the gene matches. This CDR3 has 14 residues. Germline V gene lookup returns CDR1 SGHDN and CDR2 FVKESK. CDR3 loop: CASSQNRGQETQYF. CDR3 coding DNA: TGTGCCAGCAGCCAGAACAGGGGGCAAGAGACCCAGTACTTC.

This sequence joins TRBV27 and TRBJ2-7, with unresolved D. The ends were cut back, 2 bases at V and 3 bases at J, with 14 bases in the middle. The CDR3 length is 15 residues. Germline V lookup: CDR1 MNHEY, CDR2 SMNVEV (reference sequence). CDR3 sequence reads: CASSLNPPTVYEQYF. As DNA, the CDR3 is TGTGCCAGCAGTTTAAACCCCCCGACTGTCTACGAGCAGTACTTC.

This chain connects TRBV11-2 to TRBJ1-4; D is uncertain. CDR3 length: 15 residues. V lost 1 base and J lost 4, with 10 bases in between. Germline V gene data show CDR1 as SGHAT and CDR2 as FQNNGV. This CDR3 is CASSLVGGINEKLFF. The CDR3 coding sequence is TGTGCCAGCAGCTTAGTCGGAGGGATTAATGAAAAACTGTTTTTT. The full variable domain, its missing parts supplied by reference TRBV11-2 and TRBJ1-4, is EAGVAQSPRYKIIEKRQSVAFWCNPISGHATLYWYQQILGQGPKLLIQFQNNGVVDDSQLPKDRFSAERLKGVDSTLKIQPAKLEDSAVYLCASSLVGGINEKLFFGSGTQLSVL.

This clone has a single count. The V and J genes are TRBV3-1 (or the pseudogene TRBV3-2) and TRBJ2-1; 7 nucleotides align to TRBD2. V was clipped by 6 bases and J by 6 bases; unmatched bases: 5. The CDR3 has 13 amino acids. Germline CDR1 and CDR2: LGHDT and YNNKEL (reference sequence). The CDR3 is CASRPGGSNEQFF. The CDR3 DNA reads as TGTGCCAGCAGGCCGGGGGGATCCAATGAGCAGTTCTTC.

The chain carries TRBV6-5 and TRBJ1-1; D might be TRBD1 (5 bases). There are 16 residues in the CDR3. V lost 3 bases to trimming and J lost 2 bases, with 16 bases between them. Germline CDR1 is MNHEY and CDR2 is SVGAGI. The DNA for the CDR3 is TGTGCCAGCAGTTATCGGACCCCCTGGACAAACACTGAAGCTTTCTTT. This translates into CASSYRTPWTNTEAFF.

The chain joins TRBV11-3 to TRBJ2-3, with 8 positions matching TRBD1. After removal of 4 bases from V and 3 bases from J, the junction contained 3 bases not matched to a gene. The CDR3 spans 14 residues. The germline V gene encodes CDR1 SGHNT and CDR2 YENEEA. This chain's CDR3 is CASSSTGATDTQYF. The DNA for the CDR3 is TGTGCCAGCAGCTCGACAGGGGCGACAGATACGCAGTATTTT.

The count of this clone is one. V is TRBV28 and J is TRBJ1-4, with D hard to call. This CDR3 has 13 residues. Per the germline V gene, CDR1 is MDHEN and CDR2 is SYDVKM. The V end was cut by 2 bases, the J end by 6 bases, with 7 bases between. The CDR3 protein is CASSLNVDEKLFF. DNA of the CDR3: TGTGCCAGCAGTTTAAATGTAGATGAAAAACTGTTTTTT.

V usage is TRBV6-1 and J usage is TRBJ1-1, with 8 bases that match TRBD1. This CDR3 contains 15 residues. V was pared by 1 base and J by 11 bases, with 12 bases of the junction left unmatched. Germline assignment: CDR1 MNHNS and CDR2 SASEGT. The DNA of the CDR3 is TGTGCCAGCAGTGAAGTTCCGGACAGGGCGATAGCTGCTTTCTTT. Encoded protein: CASSEVPDRAIAAFF.

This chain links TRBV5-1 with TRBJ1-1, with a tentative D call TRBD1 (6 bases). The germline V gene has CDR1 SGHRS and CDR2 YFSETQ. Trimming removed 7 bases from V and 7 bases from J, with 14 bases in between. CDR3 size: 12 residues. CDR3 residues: CASWEGGGEAFF. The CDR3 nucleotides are TGCGCCAGCTGGGAGGGGGGAGGTGAAGCTTTCTTT.

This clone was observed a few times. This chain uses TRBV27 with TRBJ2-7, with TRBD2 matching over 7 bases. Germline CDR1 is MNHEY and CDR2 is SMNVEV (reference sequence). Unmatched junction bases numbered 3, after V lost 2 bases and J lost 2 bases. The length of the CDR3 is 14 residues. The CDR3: CASSLGGRTYEQYF. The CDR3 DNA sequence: TGTGCCAGCAGTTTAGGCGGGAGAACCTACGAGCAGTACTTC.

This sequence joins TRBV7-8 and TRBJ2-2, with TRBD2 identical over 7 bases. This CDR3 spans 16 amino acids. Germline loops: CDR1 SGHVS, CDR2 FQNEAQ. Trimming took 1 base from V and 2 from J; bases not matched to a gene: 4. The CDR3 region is CASSLGGGFNTGELFF. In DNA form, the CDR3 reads TGTGCCAGCAGCTTAGGGGGGGGTTTCAACACCGGGGAGCTGTTTTTT.

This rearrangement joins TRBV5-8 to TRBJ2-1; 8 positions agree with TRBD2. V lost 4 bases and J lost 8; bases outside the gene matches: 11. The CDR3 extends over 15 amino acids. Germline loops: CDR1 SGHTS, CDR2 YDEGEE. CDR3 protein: CASSRARLANHEQFF. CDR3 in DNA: TGTGCCAGCAGCCGGGCGCGACTAGCGAACCATGAGCAGTTCTTC.